Listed below are T cell receptor beta chains from one sample, sequenced in a study of post-analysis software for immune sequencing data. TCRdb reprocessed the PCR reads with MiXCR, giving one entry per CDR3 protein. The repertoire holds about 200,000 distinct CDR3 sequences, with 25% to 35% as singletons. The sequencing sample was made of blood. These receptors came from a girl aged 2-17 years with multiple sclerosis. Both conserved end residues are part of each CDR3. D genes are given only for firm matches. Clone size is stated in some rows and not others, as once, few, many or a class when expanded.

d_call	cdr3_length	v_call	clone_size	j_call	cdr3_aa	cdr3_nt
.	13	TRBV7-9	.	TRBJ1-2	CASSPGRNYGYTF	TGTGCCAGCAGCCCGGGACGGAACTATGGCTACACCTTC
.	12	TRBV3-1	many	TRBJ2-5	CASSLLQETQYF	TGTGCCAGCAGCCTACTACAAGAGACCCAGTACTTC
.	19	TRBV7-2	many	TRBJ2-1	CASSHRGASSVSPSYEQFF	TGTGCCAGCAGCCATAGAGGCGCGTCTAGCGTTTCCCCTTCGTATGAGCAGTTCTTC
.	15	TRBV7-9	many	TRBJ2-7	CASSLARGDGYEQYF	TGTGCCAGCAGCTTAGCCAGGGGCGATGGCTACGAGCAGTACTTC
.	15	TRBV29-1	many	TRBJ1-4	CSGKFGTGVNEKLFF	TGCAGCGGTAAATTCGGGACGGGAGTTAATGAAAAACTGTTTTTT
.	12	TRBV7-2	many	TRBJ2-5	CASSLVLETQYF	TGTGCCAGCAGCTTAGTTCTGGAGACCCAGTACTTC
.	16	TRBV21-1	.	TRBJ1-2	CASSKGGSRVSYGYTF	TGTGCCAGCAGCAAGGGAGGGAGCAGGGTTAGCTATGGCTACACCTTC
.	11	TRBV7-9	.	TRBJ2-7	CASSNADEQYF	TGTGCCAGCAGCAACGCTGACGAGCAGTACTTC
.	13	TRBV12-3/TRBV12-4	.	TRBJ2-7	CASSLTQGGEQYF	TGTGCCAGCAGTTTAACGCAGGGAGGCGAGCAGTACTTC
.	11	TRBV7-9	few	TRBJ2-7	CASTLAYEQYF	TGTGCCAGCACCCTAGCCTACGAGCAGTACTTC
.	14	TRBV12-3/TRBV12-4	.	TRBJ2-3	CASSTGFPTDTQYF	TGTGCCAGCAGTACAGGGTTCCCCACAGATACGCAGTATTTT
.	14	TRBV28	.	TRBJ1-2	CASTLGQGLYGYTF	TGTGCCAGCACCCTAGGGCAGGGGCTCTATGGCTACACCTTC
TRBD1	16	TRBV4-1	many	TRBJ1-2	CASSQVGQYTNYGYTF	TGCGCCAGCAGCCAAGTGGGACAGTACACTAACTATGGCTACACCTTC
.	15	TRBV3-1	many	TRBJ1-2	CASSQGWQLGYGYTF	TGTGCCAGCAGCCAAGGTTGGCAGCTAGGCTATGGCTACACCTTC
TRBD2	20	TRBV10-2	many	TRBJ2-1	CASSEWASGRSPTSYNEQFF	TGCGCCAGCAGTGAATGGGCTAGCGGGAGGTCACCGACTTCCTACAATGAGCAGTTCTTC
TRBD1	13	TRBV20-1	.	TRBJ1-1	CTPRDRVGGEAFF	TGCACGCCTAGGGACAGGGTAGGCGGTGAAGCTTTCTTT
.	16	TRBV4-2	.	TRBJ2-1	CTSSQGVATPDGEQFF	TGTACCAGCAGCCAAGGTGTCGCCACTCCTGATGGTGAGCAGTTCTTC
.	14	TRBV12-3/TRBV12-4	few	TRBJ1-1	CASRSRVLGTEAFF	TGTGCCAGCAGGTCTCGGGTTCTAGGCACTGAAGCTTTCTTT
.	17	TRBV12-5	many	TRBJ2-3	CASGFVTQGGGTDTQYF	TGTGCTAGTGGTTTTGTTACCCAGGGGGGAGGCACAGATACGCAGTATTTT
TRBD2	16	TRBV6-2/TRBV6-3	many	TRBJ2-5	CASSSGLAVYQETQYF	TGTGCCAGCAGTTCGGGACTAGCGGTGTACCAAGAGACCCAGTACTTC
.	16	TRBV4-1	.	TRBJ1-2	CASSQDRRGRNYGYTF	TGCGCCAGCAGCCAAGATAGGCGGGGAAGGAACTATGGCTACACCTTC
.	12	TRBV6-1	.	TRBJ2-7	CASSDPSYEQYF	TGTGCCAGCAGTGATCCAAGCTACGAGCAGTACTTC
TRBD1	13	TRBV29-1	many	TRBJ1-2	CSVEWTGGGGYTF	TGCAGCGTCGAATGGACAGGGGGCGGTGGCTACACCTTC
TRBD1	16	TRBV7-9	.	TRBJ2-7	CACSSDLGGRGYEQYF	TGTGCCTGCAGCTCGGATCTAGGGGGCAGGGGGTACGAGCAGTACTTC
.	14	TRBV5-1	.	TRBJ1-2	CASSFETANYGYTF	TGCGCCAGCAGCTTCGAGACGGCTAACTATGGCTACACCTTC
.	14	TRBV7-9	many	TRBJ2-3	CASSWGEGTDTQYF	TGTGCCAGCAGCTGGGGAGAAGGCACAGATACGCAGTATTTT
TRBD2	16	TRBV12-3/TRBV12-4	.	TRBJ2-3	CASSPTLAGEPDTQYF	TGTGCCAGCAGTCCCACCCTAGCGGGGGAACCAGATACGCAGTATTTT
TRBD2	15	TRBV12-3/TRBV12-4	many	TRBJ2-3	CASSPGGGHTDTQYF	TGTGCCAGCAGTCCCGGGGGGGGACACACAGATACGCAGTATTTT
.	12	TRBV2	few	TRBJ2-1	CASSEALSEQFF	TGTGCCAGCAGTGAAGCGCTTAGTGAGCAGTTCTTC
TRBD2	15	TRBV7-3	many	TRBJ2-5	CASSLGRGLGETQYF	TGTGCCAGCAGCTTAGGGAGAGGACTAGGAGAGACCCAGTACTTC
TRBD1	15	TRBV28	.	TRBJ2-7	CASSRGDRDYNEQYF	TGTGCCAGCAGCCGCGGGGACAGGGATTACAATGAGCAGTACTTC
.	16	TRBV5-1	many	TRBJ2-1	CASSPGGGGSYNEQFF	TGCGCCAGCAGCCCGGGGGGAGGGGGTAGCTACAATGAGCAGTTCTTC
TRBD2	17	TRBV4-2	.	TRBJ2-3	CASSEPGLSYGTDTQYF	TGTGCCAGCAGCGAGCCGGGACTATCGTATGGCACAGATACGCAGTATTTT